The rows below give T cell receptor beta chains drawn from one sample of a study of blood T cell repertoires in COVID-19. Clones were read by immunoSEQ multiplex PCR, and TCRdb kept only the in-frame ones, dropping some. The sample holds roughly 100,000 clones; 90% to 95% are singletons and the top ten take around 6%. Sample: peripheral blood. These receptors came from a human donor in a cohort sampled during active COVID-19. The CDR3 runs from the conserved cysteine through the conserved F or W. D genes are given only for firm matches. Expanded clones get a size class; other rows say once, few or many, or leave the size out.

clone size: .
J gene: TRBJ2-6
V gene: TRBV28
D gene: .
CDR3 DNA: TGTGCCAGCAGTTTGAGCCTTGGGGCCAACGTCCTGACTTTC
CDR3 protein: CASSLSLGANVLTF

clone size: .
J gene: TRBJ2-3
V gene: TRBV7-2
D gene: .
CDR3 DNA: TGTGCCAGCAGCTCGAACCCTATGGTCCCAGATACGCAGTATTTT
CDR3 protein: CASSSNPMVPDTQYF

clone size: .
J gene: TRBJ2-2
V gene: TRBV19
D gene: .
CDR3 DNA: TGTGCCAGTATCAAACGACCGTGGGAGGCCGGGGAGCTGTTTTTT
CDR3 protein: CASIKRPWEAGELFF

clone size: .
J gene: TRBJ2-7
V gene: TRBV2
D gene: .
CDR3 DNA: TGTGCCAGCAGTGATGAGGACTACCCCTACGAGCAGTACTTC
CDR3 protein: CASSDEDYPYEQYF

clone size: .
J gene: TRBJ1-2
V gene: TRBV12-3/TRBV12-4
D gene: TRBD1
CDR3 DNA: TGTGCCAGCAGTCCACAGGGGGGTGGAGGCTACACCTTC
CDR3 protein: CASSPQGGGGYTF

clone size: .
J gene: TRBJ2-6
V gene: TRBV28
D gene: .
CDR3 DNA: TGTGCCAGCAGTTCTACTACCCCGATAGTTACTGGGGCCAACGTCCTGACTTTC
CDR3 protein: CASSSTTPIVTGANVLTF

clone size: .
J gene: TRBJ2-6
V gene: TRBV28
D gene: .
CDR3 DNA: TGTGCCAGCAACACGGGAGAGGTTAGCGGGGCCAACGTCCTGACTTTC
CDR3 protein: CASNTGEVSGANVLTF

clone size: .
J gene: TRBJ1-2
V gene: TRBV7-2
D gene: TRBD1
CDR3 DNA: TGTGCCAGCAGCTCCGACAGGGATTGGCAGTTGGGCTATGGCTACACCTTC
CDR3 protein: CASSSDRDWQLGYGYTF

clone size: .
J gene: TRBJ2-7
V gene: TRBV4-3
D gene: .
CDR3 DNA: TGCGCCAGCAGCCCCCTGCGAAACTCCTACGAGCAGTACTTC
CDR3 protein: CASSPLRNSYEQYF

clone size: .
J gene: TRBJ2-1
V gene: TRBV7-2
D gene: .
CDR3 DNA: TGTGCCAGCAGCTTAGAGTTTGGACTACGCTCCTACAATGAGCAGTTCTTC
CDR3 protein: CASSLEFGLRSYNEQFF

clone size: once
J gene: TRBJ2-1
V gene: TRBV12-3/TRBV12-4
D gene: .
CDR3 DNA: TGTGCCAGCGAGGGCAATGAGCAGTTCTTC
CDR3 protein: CASEGNEQFF

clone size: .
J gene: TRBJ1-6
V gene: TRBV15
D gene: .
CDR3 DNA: TGTGCCACCAAAAAACAGGGCTTCCTCTATAATTCACCCCTCCACTTT
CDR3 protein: CATKKQGFLYNSPLHF

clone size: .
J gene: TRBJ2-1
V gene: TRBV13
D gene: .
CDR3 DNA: TGTGCCAGCAGTTCAGGGTGGCTCTTGAATGAGCAGTTCTTC
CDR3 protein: CASSSGWLLNEQFF

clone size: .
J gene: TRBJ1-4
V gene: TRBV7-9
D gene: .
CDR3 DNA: TGTGCCAGCAGCTTAGTACAGACGAATGAAAAACTGTTTTTT
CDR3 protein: CASSLVQTNEKLFF

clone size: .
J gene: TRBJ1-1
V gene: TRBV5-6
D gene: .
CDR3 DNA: TGTGCCAGCAGCTTGGCTCTGGGGCGGGGGACTGAAGCTTTCTTT
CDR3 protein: CASSLALGRGTEAFF

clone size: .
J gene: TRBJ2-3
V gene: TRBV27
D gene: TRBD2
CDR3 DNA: TGTGCCAGCAGTTTGAGCGGGAGGGACGTAGATACGCAGTATTTT
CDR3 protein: CASSLSGRDVDTQYF

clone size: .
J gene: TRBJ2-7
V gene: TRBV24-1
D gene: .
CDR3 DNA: TGTGCCACCAGTTCCGGGGCCTACGAGCAGTACTTC
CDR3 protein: CATSSGAYEQYF

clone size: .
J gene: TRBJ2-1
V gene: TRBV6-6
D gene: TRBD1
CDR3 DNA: TGTGCCAGCAGCTTACAGGGGGCGAGACCCTACAATGAGCAGTTCTTC
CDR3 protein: CASSLQGARPYNEQFF

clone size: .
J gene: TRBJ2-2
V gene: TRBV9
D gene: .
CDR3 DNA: TGTGCCAGCAGCGTCACCCAGGGGGGCGGTGGCACCGGGGAGCTGTTTTTT
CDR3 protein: CASSVTQGGGGTGELFF

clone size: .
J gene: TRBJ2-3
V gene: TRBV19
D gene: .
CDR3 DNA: TGTGCCAGTAGTAGATGGACGGACTCTAGCACAGATACGCAGTATTTT
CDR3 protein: CASSRWTDSSTDTQYF

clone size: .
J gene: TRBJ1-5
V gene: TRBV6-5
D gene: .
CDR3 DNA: TGTGCCAGCATTCCCTCGACAGGAGGCTATCAGCCCCAGCATTTT
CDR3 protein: CASIPSTGGYQPQHF

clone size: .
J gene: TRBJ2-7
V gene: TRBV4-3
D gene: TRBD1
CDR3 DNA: TGCGCCAGCAGCCCAGAACGGGACAGTAGCTACGAGCAGTACTTC
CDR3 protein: CASSPERDSSYEQYF

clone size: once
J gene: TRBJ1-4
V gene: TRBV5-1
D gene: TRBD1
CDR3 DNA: TGCGCCAGCAGCAAAGGACAGGGGGTCATTAATGAAAAACTGTTTTTT
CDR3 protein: CASSKGQGVINEKLFF

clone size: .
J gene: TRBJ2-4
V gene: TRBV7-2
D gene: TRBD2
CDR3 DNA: TGTGCCAGCAGCTTGGGGCTAGCGGGGGGGTTAGCCAAAAACATTCAGTACTTC
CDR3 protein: CASSLGLAGGLAKNIQYF

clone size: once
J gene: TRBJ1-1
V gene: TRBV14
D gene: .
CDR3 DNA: TGTGCCAGCAGCCCCGAGGTCGTCTCTGAAGCTTTCTTT
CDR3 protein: CASSPEVVSEAFF

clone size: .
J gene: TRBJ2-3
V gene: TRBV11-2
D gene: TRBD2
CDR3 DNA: TGTGCCAGCAGCCCAACGGGACTAGCGGGAGTAAGTGCAGATACGCAGTATTTT
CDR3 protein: CASSPTGLAGVSADTQYF

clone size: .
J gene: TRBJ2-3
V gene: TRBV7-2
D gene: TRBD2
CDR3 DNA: TGTGCCAGCAGCTCCGGGACTAGCGGGAGGGCCGGCACAGATACGCAGTATTTT
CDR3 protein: CASSSGTSGRAGTDTQYF

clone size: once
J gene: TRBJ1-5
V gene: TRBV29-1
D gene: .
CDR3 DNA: TGCAGCGTTGGGCCAGGGCTCAGTCAGCCCCAGCATTTT
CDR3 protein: CSVGPGLSQPQHF

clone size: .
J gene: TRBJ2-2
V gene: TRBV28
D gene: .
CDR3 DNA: TGTGCCAGCAGTTTAATGAGAACCGGGGAGCTGTTTTTT
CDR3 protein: CASSLMRTGELFF

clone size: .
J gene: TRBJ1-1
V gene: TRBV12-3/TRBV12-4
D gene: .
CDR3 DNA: TGTGCCAGCAGCCCCTCTTTGAACACTGAAGCTTTCTTT
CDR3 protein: CASSPSLNTEAFF

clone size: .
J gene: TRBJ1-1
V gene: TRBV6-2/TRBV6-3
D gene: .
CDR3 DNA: TGTGCCAGCAGCCTGGACAGCCCCGAAGCTTTCTTT
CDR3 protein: CASSLDSPEAFF

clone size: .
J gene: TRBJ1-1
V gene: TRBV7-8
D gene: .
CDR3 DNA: TGTGCCAGCAGCTTAGATAGCAGTTTGAACACTGAAGCTTTCTTT
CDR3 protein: CASSLDSSLNTEAFF

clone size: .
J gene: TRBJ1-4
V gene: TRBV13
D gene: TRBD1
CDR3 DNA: TGTGCCAGCAGCTCGAACAGGGGCCCAACTAATGAAAAACTGTTTTTT
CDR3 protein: CASSSNRGPTNEKLFF

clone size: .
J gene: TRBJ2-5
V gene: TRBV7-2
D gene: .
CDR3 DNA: TGTGCCAGCAGCTCGGGGACTCTCGGGTACCAAGAGACCCAGTACTTC
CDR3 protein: CASSSGTLGYQETQYF

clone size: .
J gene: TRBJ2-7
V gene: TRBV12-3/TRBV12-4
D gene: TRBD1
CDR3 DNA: TGTGCCAGCGGGACAGGCGAGGTCTACGAGCAGTACTTC
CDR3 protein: CASGTGEVYEQYF

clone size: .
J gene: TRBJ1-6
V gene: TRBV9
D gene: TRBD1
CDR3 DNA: TGTGCCAGCAGCGTAGTCTCGGGACAGGGCGGATCACCCCTCCACTTT
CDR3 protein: CASSVVSGQGGSPLHF

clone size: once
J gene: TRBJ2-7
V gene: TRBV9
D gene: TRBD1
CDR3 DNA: TGTGCCAGCAGCGCGGGGACAGACCCCTACGAGCAGTACTTC
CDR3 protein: CASSAGTDPYEQYF

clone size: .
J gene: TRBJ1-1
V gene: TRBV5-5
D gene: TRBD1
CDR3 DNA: TGTGCCAGCAGCACAAGACAGGGGGCGGGCACTGAAGCTTTCTTT
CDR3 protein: CASSTRQGAGTEAFF

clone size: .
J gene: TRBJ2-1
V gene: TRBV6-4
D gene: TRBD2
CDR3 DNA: TGTGCCAGCAGTGAGTTAGGCGGGGGGGTATCAACCCCCCGTGAGCAGTTCTTC
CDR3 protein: CASSELGGGVSTPREQFF

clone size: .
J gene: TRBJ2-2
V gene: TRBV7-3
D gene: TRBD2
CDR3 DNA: TGTGCCAGCAGCTTCGGCCCGCGGGGGACCGGGGAGCTGTTTTTT
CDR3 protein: CASSFGPRGTGELFF

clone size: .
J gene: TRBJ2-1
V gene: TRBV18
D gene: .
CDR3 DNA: TGTGCCAGCTCAGCCCGATCGGGATTCACCTACAATGAGCAGTTCTTC
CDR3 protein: CASSARSGFTYNEQFF

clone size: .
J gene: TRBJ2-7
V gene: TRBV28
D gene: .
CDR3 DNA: TGTGCCAGCAGCTCCCCTTTGGGCAGCCGCACCTACGAGCAGTACTTC
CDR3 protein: CASSSPLGSRTYEQYF

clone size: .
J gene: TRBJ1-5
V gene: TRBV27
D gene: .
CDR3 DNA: TGTGCCAGCAGTTTAGGGGGGACTTATCAGCCCCAGCATTTT
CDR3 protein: CASSLGGTYQPQHF

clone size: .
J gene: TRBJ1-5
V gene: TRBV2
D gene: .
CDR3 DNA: TGTGCCAGCAGTGACCTGAGAGGCAATCAGCCCCAGCATTTT
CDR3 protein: CASSDLRGNQPQHF

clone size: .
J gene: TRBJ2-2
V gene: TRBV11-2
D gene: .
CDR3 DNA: TGTGCCAGCAGCTTAGGGGGCATCACCGGGGAGCTGTTTTTT
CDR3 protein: CASSLGGITGELFF

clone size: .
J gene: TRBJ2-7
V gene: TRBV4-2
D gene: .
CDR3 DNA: TGTGCCAGCAGCCCCTCCGGGAACGACTACGAGCAGTACTTC
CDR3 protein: CASSPSGNDYEQYF

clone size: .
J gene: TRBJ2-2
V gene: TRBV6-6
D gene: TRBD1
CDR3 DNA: TGTGCCAGCAGCCCTTTGACAGGGGCAAACACCGGGGAGCTGTTTTTT
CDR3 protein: CASSPLTGANTGELFF